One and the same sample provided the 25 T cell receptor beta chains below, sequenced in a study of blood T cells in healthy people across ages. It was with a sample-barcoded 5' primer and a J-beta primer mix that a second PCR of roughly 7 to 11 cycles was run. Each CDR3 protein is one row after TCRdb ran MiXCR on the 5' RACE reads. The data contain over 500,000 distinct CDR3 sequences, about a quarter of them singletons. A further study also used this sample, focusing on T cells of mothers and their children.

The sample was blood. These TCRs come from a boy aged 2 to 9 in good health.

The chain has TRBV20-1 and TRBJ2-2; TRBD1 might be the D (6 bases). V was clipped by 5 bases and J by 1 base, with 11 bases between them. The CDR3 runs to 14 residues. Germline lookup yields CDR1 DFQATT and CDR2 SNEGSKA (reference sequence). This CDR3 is CSALDRLNTGELFF. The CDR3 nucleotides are TGCAGTGCTTTGGACAGACTGAACACCGGGGAGCTGTTTTTT.

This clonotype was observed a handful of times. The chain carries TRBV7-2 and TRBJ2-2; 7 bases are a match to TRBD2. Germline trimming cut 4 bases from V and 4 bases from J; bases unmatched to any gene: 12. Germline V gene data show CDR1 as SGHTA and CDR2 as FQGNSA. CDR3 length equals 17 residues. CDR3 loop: CASSSLARGRATGELFF. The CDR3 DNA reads TGTGCCAGCAGCTCCCTCGCAAGAGGGAGGGCCACCGGGGAGCTGTTTTTT.

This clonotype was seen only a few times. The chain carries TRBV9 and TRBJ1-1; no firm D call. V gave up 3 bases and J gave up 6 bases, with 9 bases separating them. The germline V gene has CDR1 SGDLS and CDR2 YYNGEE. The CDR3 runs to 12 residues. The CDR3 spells CASSGNDAEAFF. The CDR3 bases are TGTGCCAGCAGCGGGAATGACGCTGAAGCTTTCTTT.

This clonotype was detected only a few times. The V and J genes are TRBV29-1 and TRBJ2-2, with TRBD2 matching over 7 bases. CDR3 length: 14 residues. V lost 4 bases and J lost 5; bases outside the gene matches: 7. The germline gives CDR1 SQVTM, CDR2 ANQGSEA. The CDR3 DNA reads TGCAGCGTTGGGGGGGGTAGTGATACCGGGGAGCTGTTTTTT. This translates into CSVGGGSDTGELFF.

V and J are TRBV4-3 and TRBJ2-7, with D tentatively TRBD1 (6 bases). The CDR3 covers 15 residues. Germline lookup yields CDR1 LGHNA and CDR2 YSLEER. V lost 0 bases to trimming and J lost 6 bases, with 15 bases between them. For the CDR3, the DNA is TGCGCCAGCAGCCAAGATGCGAAAGGGGGTAGCGAGCAGTACTTC. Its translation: CASSQDAKGGSEQYF.

The CDR3 DNA follows: TGCAGTGCTAGAGCCTGGCCCCCCTACGAGCAGTACTTC. Its translation is CSARAWPPYEQYF. The chain is built from TRBV20-1 and TRBJ2-7; D is unclear. This CDR3 has 13 residues. The V gene's germline CDR1 is DFQATT and CDR2 SNEGSKA (reference sequence). V gave up 1 base and J gave up 2 bases, with 9 bases separating them.

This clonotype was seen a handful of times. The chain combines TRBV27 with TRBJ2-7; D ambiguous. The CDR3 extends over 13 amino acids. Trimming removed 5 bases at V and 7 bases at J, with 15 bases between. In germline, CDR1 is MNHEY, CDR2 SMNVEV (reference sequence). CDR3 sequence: CASSPPTLQEQYF. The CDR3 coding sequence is TGTGCCAGCAGTCCTCCTACTTTACAGGAGCAGTACTTC.

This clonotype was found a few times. The CDR3: CSARTDTPDLYGYTF. The CDR3 DNA follows: TGCAGTGCTAGAACTGACACGCCCGACCTCTATGGCTACACCTTC. The chain is built from TRBV20-1 and TRBJ1-2; no clear D gene. Germline V gene sequence: CDR1 DFQATT, CDR2 SNEGSKA (reference sequence). Trimming cost V 2 bases and J 4 bases, with 17 bases left between them. The CDR3 totals 15 residues.

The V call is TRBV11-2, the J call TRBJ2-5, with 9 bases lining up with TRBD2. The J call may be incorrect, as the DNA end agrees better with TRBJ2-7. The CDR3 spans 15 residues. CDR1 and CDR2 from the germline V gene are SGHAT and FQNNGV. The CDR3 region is CASSWGTSSSYEQYF. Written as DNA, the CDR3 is TGTGCCAGCAGCTGGGGGACTAGCTCTTCCTACGAGCAGTACTTC.

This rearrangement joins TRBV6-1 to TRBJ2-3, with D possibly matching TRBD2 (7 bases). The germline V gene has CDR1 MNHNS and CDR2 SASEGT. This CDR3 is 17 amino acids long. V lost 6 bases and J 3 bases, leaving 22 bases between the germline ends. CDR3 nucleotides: TGTGCCAGCAGACGCGGCGGGGGCGCAGGTATAACAGATACGCAGTATTTT. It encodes CASRRGGGAGITDTQYF.

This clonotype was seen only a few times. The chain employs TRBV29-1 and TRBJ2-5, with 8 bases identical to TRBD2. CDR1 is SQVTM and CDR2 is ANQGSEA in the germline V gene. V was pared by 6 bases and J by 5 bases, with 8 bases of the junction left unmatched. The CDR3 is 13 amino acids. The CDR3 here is CSVSAGAKETQYF. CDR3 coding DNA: TGCAGCGTCTCAGCGGGAGCTAAGGAGACCCAGTACTTC.

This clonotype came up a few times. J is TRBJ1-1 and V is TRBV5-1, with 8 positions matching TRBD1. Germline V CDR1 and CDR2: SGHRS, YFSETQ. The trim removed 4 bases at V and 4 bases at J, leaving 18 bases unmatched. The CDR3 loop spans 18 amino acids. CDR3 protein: CASSLPGTGLPSATEAFF. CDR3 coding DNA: TGCGCCAGCAGCCTCCCAGGGACAGGTTTGCCGTCCGCCACTGAAGCTTTCTTT.

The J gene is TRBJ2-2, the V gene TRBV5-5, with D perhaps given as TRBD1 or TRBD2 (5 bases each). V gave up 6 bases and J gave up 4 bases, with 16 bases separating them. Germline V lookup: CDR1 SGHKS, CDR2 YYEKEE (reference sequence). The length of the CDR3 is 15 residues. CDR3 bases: TGTGCCAGCATCGGAAGTGGGACCCCCACCGGGGAGCTGTTTTTT. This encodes CASIGSGTPTGELFF.

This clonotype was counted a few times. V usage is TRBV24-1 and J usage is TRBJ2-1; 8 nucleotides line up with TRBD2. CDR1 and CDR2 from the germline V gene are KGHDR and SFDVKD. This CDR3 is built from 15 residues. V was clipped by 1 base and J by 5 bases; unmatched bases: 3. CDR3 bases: TGTGCCACCAGTGATTTTCGGGGGGGAGACAATGAGCAGTTCTTC. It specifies CATSDFRGGDNEQFF.

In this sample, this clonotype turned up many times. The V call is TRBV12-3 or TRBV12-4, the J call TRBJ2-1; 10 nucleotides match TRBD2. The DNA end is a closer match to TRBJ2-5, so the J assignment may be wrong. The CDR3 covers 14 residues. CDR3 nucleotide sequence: TGTGCCAGCAGTGGTGCTAGCGGGGGCCCCGCCCAGTACTTC. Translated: CASSGASGGPAQYF.

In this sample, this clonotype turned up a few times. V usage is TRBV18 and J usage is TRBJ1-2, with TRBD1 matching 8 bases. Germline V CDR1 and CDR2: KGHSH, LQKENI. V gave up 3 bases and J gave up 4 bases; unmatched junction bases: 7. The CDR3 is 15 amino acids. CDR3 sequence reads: CASSPQGAGSYGYTF. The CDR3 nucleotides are TGTGCCAGCTCACCTCAGGGGGCCGGCAGCTATGGCTACACCTTC.

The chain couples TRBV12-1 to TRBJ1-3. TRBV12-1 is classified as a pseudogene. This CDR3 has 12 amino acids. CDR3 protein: CASKKTGNTIYF. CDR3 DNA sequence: TGTGCCAGCAAGAAGACTGGAAACACCATATATTTT.

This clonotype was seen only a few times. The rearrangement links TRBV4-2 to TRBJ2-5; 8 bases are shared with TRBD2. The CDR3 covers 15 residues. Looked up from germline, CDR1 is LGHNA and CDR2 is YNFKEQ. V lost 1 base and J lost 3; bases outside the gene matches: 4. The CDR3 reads CASSQGAAGEETQYF. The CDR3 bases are TGTGCCAGCAGCCAAGGGGCAGCGGGAGAAGAGACCCAGTACTTC.

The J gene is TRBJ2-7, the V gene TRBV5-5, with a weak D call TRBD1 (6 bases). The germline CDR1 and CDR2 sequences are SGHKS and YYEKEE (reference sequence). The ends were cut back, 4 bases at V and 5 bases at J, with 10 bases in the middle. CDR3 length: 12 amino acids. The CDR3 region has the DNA TGTGCCAGCAGCCAGGGGATGGACGAGCAGTACTTC. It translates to CASSQGMDEQYF.

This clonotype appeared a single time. The CDR3 spells CASTDPGTSSEQFF. CDR3 DNA: TGTGCCAGCACCGATCCCGGGACTAGCTCTGAGCAGTTCTTC. The rearrangement uses TRBV6-6 and TRBJ2-5; 9 bases match TRBD2. The DNA end lines up better with TRBJ2-1; the J call may be wrong. Per germline, CDR1 MNHNY and CDR2 SVGAGI (reference sequence). The CDR3 consists of 14 residues.

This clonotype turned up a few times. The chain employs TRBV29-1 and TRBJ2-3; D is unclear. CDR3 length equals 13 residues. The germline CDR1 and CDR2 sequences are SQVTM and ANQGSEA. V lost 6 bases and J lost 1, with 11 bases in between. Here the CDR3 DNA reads TGCAGCGTCGCTTCGACGGGCACAGATACGCAGTATTTT. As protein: CSVASTGTDTQYF.

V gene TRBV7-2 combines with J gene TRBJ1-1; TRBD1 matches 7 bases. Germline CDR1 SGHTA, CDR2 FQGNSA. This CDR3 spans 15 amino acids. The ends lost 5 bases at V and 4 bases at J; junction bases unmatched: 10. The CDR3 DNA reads TGTGCCAGCAGCCCGGTCGGGACAGAGGGCACTGAAGCTTTCTTT. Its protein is CASSPVGTEGTEAFF.

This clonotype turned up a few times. This CDR3 reads CASSQATGTSGYTF. The CDR3 DNA reads as TGTGCCAGCAGCCAGGCGACTGGGACTAGCGGCTACACCTTC. The chain employs TRBV12-3 or TRBV12-4 and TRBJ1-2; D may be TRBD1 (5 bases). This CDR3 region has 14 residues. V gave up 6 bases and J gave up 8 bases, with 19 bases separating them.

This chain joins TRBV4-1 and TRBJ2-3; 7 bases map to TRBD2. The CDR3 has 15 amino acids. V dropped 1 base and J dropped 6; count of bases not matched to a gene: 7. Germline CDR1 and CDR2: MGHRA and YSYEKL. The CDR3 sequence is CASSQVVNGRDTQYF. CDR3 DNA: TGCGCCAGCAGCCAAGTAGTGAACGGGAGGGATACGCAGTATTTT.

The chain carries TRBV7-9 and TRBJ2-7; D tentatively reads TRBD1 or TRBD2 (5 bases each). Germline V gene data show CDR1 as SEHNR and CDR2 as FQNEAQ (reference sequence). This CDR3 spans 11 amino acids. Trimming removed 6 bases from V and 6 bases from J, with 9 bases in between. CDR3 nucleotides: TGTGCCAGCAGTGGGGGTGTCGAGCAGTACTTC. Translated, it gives CASSGGVEQYF.